The 23 T cell receptor beta chains below come from one sample, sequenced in a study of regulatory T cells in long-lasting Graves disease. This sample's time point: newly diagnosed GD, antithyroid drugs for less than 3 months. Extracted PBMC RNA gave rise to the TCR library. For TCR beta, libraries came from iRepertoire HTBI primers and Arm-PCR of CDR3 regions. TCRdb itself ran the multiplex PCR reads through MiXCR, one entry per CDR3 protein. The sample comprises about 530,000 distinct CDR3 sequences, 16% of which are singletons, and 25% rests with the top ten. Separately, the same data were catalogued under a study of T cells in Graves' hyperthyroidism and ophthalmopathy.

Sample: peripheral blood mononuclear cells (PBMCs), taken at new diagnosis, from a patient treated with antithyroid drugs. These receptors were obtained from a woman aged 35 to 60 with Graves disease.

In DNA, the CDR3 is TGTGCCAGTAGAACATCCGTCACCGCTAACTATGGCTACACCTTC. Protein sequence: CASRTSVTANYGYTF. The chain has TRBV19 and TRBJ1-2, with D unclear. Germline V gives CDR1 LNHDA, CDR2 SQIVND (reference sequence). V lost 6 bases, J lost 0 bases, and 14 bases lay in between. The CDR3 runs to 15 residues. Based on the CDR3 plus reference TRBV19 and TRBJ1-2, the full variable domain is DGGITQSPKYLFRKEGQNVTLSCEQNLNHDAMYWYRQDPGQGLRLIYYSQIVNDFQKGDIAEGYSVSREKKESFPLTVTSAQKNPTAFYLCASRTSVTANYGYTFGSGTRLTVV.

This clonotype was counted at least ten times. The rearrangement links TRBV20-1 to TRBJ1-4, with 7 bases lining up with TRBD1. Trimming removed 5 bases from V and 5 bases from J; junction bases left unmatched: 5. CDR1 is DFQATT and CDR2 is SNEGSKA in the germline V gene (reference sequence). The CDR3 runs 13 residues. In DNA form, the CDR3 reads TGCAGTGCTCTCGCCAGGGGGAATGAAAAACTGTTTTTT. It translates to CSALARGNEKLFF.

In its sample, this clonotype was seen a few times. Sequence at one end of the junction differs from germline and may be a read error. The chain couples TRBV12-3 or TRBV12-4 to TRBJ2-7; D gene unclear. This CDR3 has 12 amino acids. The CDR3 protein is CANSLVPWEQYF. The CDR3 DNA follows: TGTGCCAACAGTTTAGTCCCTTGGGAGCAGTACTTC.

As for this clonotype: This may stem from a read error, because a much larger clone lies one nucleotide away. The CDR3 protein is CASNPGLAADTQYF. The CDR3 nucleotides are TGTGCCAGCAACCCGGGACTAGCGGCAGATACGCAGTATTTT. The rearrangement uses TRBV7-2 and TRBJ2-3; the match to TRBD2 covers 11 bases. Germline V gives CDR1 SGHTA, CDR2 FQGNSA. The length of the CDR3 is 14 residues. The junction had 4 bases not matched to a gene; V was cut back by 7 bases and J by 4 bases.

This clonotype was detected a few times. The CDR3 region has the DNA TGTGCCAGCAGCAACTCAGGGGGCACAGATACGCAGTATTTT. It specifies CASSNSGGTDTQYF. The chain links TRBV7-3 to TRBJ2-3, with a tentative D call TRBD1 (6 bases). Germline assignment: CDR1 SGHTA and CDR2 FQGTGA. V was pared by 5 bases and J by 1 base, with 10 bases between. The CDR3 has 14 residues.

As concerns this clonotype: One base away lies a much larger clone, so this may be a sequencing read error. The V gene is TRBV11-3, the J gene TRBJ1-1; no firm D call. The germline V gene encodes CDR1 SGHNT and CDR2 YENEEA. This CDR3 is 19 amino acids long. V was shortened by 6 bases and J by 1 base, with 27 bases between the two germline ends. In nucleotides, the CDR3 is TGTGCCAGCAGACAACTTTTTCCACGAGGGAAGGAATCGAACACTGAAGCTTTCTTT. Translation gives CASRQLFPRGKESNTEAFF.

This chain links TRBV18 with TRBJ2-7; 8 bases line up with TRBD1. Looked up from germline, CDR1 is KGHSH and CDR2 is LQKENI. This CDR3 region has 16 residues. The junction had 9 bases not matched to a gene; V was cut back by 3 bases and J by 2 bases. CDR3 region: CASSPEDRVNAYEQYF. The CDR3 DNA sequence: TGTGCCAGCTCACCCGAGGACAGGGTAAATGCCTACGAGCAGTACTTC.

The rearrangement uses TRBV5-1 and TRBJ1-2, with D uncertain. V was cut by 0 bases and J by 8 bases, with 11 bases left in between. The CDR3 runs to 13 residues. Germline CDR1 is SGHRS and CDR2 is YFSETQ. For the CDR3, the DNA is TGCGCCAGCAGCTTGGATGCAGGCCTAGGCTACACCTTC. Its translation is CASSLDAGLGYTF.

The V and J genes are TRBV7-9 and TRBJ1-3, with 10 nucleotides matching TRBD1. CDR1 is SEHNR and CDR2 is FQNEAQ in the germline V gene (reference sequence). V lost 5 bases to trimming and J lost 4 bases; unmatched junction nucleotides: 5. The CDR3 contains 15 residues. The DNA of the CDR3 is TGTGCCAGCAGCCCTGGGACAGGGGACGGAAACACCATATATTTT. Protein: CASSPGTGDGNTIYF. Based on the CDR3 plus reference TRBV7-9 and TRBJ1-3, the full variable domain is DTGVSQNPRHKITKRGQNVTFRCDPISEHNRLYWYRQTLGQGPEFLTYFQNEAQLEKSRLLSDRFSAERPKGSFSTLEIQRTEQGDSAMYLCASSPGTGDGNTIYFGEGSWLTVV.

This clonotype was observed a handful of times. The chain links TRBV6-9 to TRBJ2-1; 7 bases are a match to TRBD1. CDR1 MNHGY and CDR2 SVAAGI come from the germline V gene. The V gene end was trimmed by 3 bases and the J gene end by 6 bases; junction bases not matched to a gene: 2. This CDR3 spans 13 amino acids. CDR3 protein: CASSYNRGNEQFF. In DNA, the CDR3 is TGTGCCAGCAGTTACAACAGGGGCAATGAGCAGTTCTTC.

This clonotype was seen ten or more times. This chain connects TRBV3-1 to TRBJ1-2; D is uncertain. The CDR3 loop spans 15 amino acids. Germline values: CDR1 LGHDT, CDR2 YNNKEL (reference sequence). V was shortened by 4 bases and J by 3 bases, with 15 bases between the two germline ends. The CDR3 spells CASSRATNKYYGYTF. CDR3 bases: TGTGCCAGCAGCCGAGCCACCAACAAGTACTATGGCTACACCTTC. The whole variable domain, remainder taken from reference TRBV3-1 and TRBJ1-2, is DTAVSQTPKYLVTQMGNDKSIKCEQNLGHDTMYWYKQDSKKFLKIMFSYNNKELIINETVPNRFSPKSPDKAHLNLHINSLELGDSAVYFCASSRATNKYYGYTFGSGTRLTVV.

V gene TRBV7-2 combines with J gene TRBJ1-5; TRBD1 agrees at 8 bases. After removal of 4 bases from V and 6 bases from J, the junction contained 11 bases not matched to a gene. CDR1 is SGHTA and CDR2 is FQGNSA in the germline V gene. The CDR3 sequence is 16 residues long. CDR3 amino acids: CASSSTGGVGGQPQHF. The CDR3 DNA follows: TGTGCCAGCAGCTCAACAGGGGGAGTAGGGGGTCAGCCCCAGCATTTT. Full variable domain (rest looked up from reference TRBV7-2 and TRBJ1-5): GAGVSQSPSNKVTEKGKDVELRCDPISGHTALYWYRQSLGQGLEFLIYFQGNSAPDKSGLPSDRFSAERTGGSVSTLTIQRTQQEDSAVYLCASSSTGGVGGQPQHFGDGTRLSIL.

This clonotype showed up many times. V gene TRBV12-3 or TRBV12-4 combines with J gene TRBJ1-1; D is ambiguous. The V end was cut by 6 bases, the J end by 11 bases, with 13 bases between. The CDR3 totals 11 residues. CDR3 loop: CASSPHSEAFF. CDR3 nucleotides: TGTGCCAGCAGCCCTCACAGTGAGGCTTTCTTT.

This clonotype has just one count. The chain uses TRBV12-3 or TRBV12-4 and TRBJ1-2, with D possibly matching TRBD1 (5 bases). V gave up 7 bases and J gave up 1 base, with 13 bases separating them. CDR3 length: 14 amino acids. For the CDR3, the DNA is TGTGCCAGCACCATCCAGGGAAATAACTATGGCTACACCTTC. Protein product: CASTIQGNNYGYTF.

The V gene is TRBV12-3 or TRBV12-4, the J gene TRBJ2-5; TRBD2 matches 15 bases. The V gene end was trimmed by 7 bases and the J gene end by 5 bases; junction bases not matched to a gene: 14. The CDR3 has 18 residues. The CDR3 bases are TGTGCCAGCACCGAGGGTGGACTAGCGGGGGGGAAGGGCGAGACCCAGTACTTC. As protein: CASTEGGLAGGKGETQYF.

This clonotype was counted ten times or more. The CDR3 spells CASSQDYREGYTF. CDR3 DNA: TGTGCCAGCAGCCAAGATTACAGGGAAGGCTACACCTTC. The chain joins TRBV3-1 to TRBJ1-2; D is perhaps TRBD1 (6 bases). The germline CDR1 and CDR2 sequences are LGHDT and YNNKEL (reference sequence). The CDR3 sequence is 13 residues long. V lost 0 bases and J 8 bases, leaving 10 bases between the germline ends.

The genes are TRBV12-3 or TRBV12-4 and TRBJ2-5, with TRBD1 matching 7 bases. CDR3 size: 16 residues. V shed 3 bases and J 3 bases; nucleotides not matched to a gene: 10. The CDR3 region is CASSFSGGYGKETQYF. The CDR3 DNA is TGTGCCAGCAGTTTCTCAGGGGGTTATGGCAAAGAGACCCAGTACTTC.

This clonotype was observed a handful of times. The chain has TRBV7-9 and TRBJ1-3; a possible D gene is TRBD1 (6 bases). V lost 5 bases and J lost 0, with 20 bases in between. CDR1 and CDR2 from the germline V gene are SEHNR and FQNEAQ (reference sequence). This CDR3 is built from 18 residues. CDR3 residues: CASSHPGEVGNSGNTIYF. CDR3 coding DNA: TGTGCCAGCAGCCATCCAGGGGAAGTAGGAAACTCTGGAAACACCATATATTTT.

This chain connects TRBV7-2 to TRBJ2-3; 12 bases match TRBD2. Germline CDR1 and CDR2: SGHTA and FQGNSA. After removal of 8 bases from V and 3 bases from J, the junction contained 6 bases not matched to a gene. The CDR3 length is 15 residues. The CDR3 region is CASGPGLAGTDTQYF. Written as DNA, the CDR3 is TGTGCCAGCGGCCCCGGACTAGCGGGGACAGATACGCAGTATTTT.

In its sample, this clonotype was seen many times. The chain uses TRBV12-3 or TRBV12-4 and TRBJ2-1; 8 bases line up with TRBD2. The CDR3 is 16 amino acids. V shed 6 bases and J 1 base; nucleotides not matched to a gene: 8. In DNA, the CDR3 is TGTGCCAGCAGCTACGGGACTAGTGGGTCCTACAATGAGCAGTTCTTC. This encodes CASSYGTSGSYNEQFF.

This sequence joins TRBV15 and TRBJ1-2; 7 bases map to TRBD1. J lost 7 bases, V lost 1 base, and 6 bases had no gene match. The CDR3 has 14 residues. Germline values: CDR1 LNHNV, CDR2 YYDKDF (reference sequence). CDR3 bases: TGTGCCACCAGCAGAGTCAGGGGGTCCGGTGGCTACACCTTC. Translation gives CATSRVRGSGGYTF.

This clonotype appeared many times. The chain recombines TRBV6-2 or TRBV6-3 with TRBJ2-3, with D maybe TRBD2 (5 bases). The CDR3 covers 12 residues. CDR1 and CDR2 from the germline V gene are MNHEY and SVGEGT. Trimming removed 6 bases from V and 5 bases from J, with 9 bases in between. The CDR3 nucleotides read TGTGCCAGCAGCATCGGACTAGATACGCAGTATTTT. This codes for CASSIGLDTQYF.

This clonotype appeared many times. This chain joins TRBV28 and TRBJ1-5, with 7 bases matching TRBD1. The CDR3 is made up of 14 amino acids. V lost 3 bases and J lost 3; bases outside the gene matches: 2. CDR1 is MDHEN, CDR2 SYDVKM, per germline. The CDR3 loop reads CASSFGTVNQPQHF. Here the CDR3 DNA reads TGTGCCAGCAGTTTTGGGACAGTCAATCAGCCCCAGCATTTT.